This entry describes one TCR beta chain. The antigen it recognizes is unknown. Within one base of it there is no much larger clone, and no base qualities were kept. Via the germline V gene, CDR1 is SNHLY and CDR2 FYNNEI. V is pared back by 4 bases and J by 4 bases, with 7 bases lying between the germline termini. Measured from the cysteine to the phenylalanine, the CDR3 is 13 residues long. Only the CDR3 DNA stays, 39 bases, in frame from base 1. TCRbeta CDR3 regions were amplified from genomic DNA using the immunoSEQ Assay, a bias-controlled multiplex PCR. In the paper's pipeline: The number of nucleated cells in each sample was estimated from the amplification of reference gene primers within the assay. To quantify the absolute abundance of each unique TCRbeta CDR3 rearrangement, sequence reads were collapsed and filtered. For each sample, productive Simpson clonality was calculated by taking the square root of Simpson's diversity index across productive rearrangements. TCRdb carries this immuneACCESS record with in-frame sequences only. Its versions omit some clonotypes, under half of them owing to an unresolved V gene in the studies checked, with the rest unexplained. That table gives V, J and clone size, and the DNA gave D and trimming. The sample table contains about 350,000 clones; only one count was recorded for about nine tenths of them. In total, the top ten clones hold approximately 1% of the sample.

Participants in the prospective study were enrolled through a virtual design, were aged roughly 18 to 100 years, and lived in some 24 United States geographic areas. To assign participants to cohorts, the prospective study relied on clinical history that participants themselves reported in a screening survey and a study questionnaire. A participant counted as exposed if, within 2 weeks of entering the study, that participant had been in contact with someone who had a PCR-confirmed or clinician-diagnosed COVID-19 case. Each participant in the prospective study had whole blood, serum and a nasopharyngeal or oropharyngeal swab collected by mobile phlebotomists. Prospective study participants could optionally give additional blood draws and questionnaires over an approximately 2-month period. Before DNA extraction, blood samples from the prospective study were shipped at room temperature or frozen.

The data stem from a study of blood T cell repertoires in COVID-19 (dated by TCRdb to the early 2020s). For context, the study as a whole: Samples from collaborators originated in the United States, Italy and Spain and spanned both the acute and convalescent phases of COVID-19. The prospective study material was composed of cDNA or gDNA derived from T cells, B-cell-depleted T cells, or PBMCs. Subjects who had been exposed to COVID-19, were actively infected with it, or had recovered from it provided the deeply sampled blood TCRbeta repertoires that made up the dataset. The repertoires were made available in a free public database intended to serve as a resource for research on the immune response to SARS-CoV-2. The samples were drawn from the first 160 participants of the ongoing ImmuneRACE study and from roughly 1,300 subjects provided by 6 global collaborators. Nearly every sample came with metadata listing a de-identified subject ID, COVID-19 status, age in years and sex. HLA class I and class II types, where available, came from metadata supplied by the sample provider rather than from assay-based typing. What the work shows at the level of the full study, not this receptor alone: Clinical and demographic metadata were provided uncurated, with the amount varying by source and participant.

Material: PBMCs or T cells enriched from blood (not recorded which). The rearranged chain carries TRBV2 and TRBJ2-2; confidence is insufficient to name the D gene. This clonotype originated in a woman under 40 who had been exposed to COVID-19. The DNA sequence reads TGTGCCAGCAGTGCGCTAGGCACCGGGGAGCTGTTTTTT. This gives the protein CASSALGTGELFF.